These 7 T cell receptor beta chains were sequenced from one sample in a study of tumor and adjacent non-tumor tissue in lung cancer. The template was RNA from unsorted bulk tissue. Distant lung tissue was collected more than 3 cm away from the tumor edge. A modified ARM-PCR protocol with three rounds of nested PCR amplified TCRbeta. In TCRdb, the multiplex PCR reads were re-called with MiXCR into one record per CDR3 protein. Of approximately 44,000 distinct CDR3 sequences listed, 60% are singletons. Sequences were obtained from distant non-tumor lung tissue. The receptors here all came from a man aged 50-60 years with non-small cell lung cancer.

The J gene is TRBJ1-6, the V gene TRBV2; 7 bases align to TRBD1. This CDR3 comprises 13 residues. V shed 7 bases and J 8 bases; nucleotides not matched to a gene: 5. CDR1 SNHLY and CDR2 FYNNEI come from the germline V gene. CDR3 DNA: TGTGCCAGCAATGGGCAGGGGGATTCACCCCTCCACTTT. Translating it yields CASNGQGDSPLHF.

This clonotype was counted only a few times. The V call is TRBV20-1, the J call TRBJ2-1; D gene uncertain. Germline CDR1 reads DFQATT; CDR2 reads SNEGSKA (reference sequence). The CDR3 is 14 amino acids. Trimming removed 5 bases at V and 3 bases at J, with 14 bases between. CDR3 nucleotide sequence: TGCAGTGCTCAAGGGTCAGTACTCTACAATGAGCAGTTCTTC. This translates into CSAQGSVLYNEQFF.

The chain combines TRBV20-1 with TRBJ2-7; perhaps D is TRBD1 or TRBD2 (5 bases each). Deletions cut 6 bases from V and 3 bases from J, with 18 bases between. The CDR3 sequence is 14 residues long. Per the germline V gene, CDR1 is DFQATT and CDR2 is SNEGSKA (reference sequence). CDR3 DNA: TGCAGTGCCCACGGGGCAGGGCGAATCTACGAGCAGTACTTC. Its protein is CSAHGAGRIYEQYF.

With regard to this clonotype: Mismatch with germline at one junction end may stem from a read error. V gene TRBV5-4 combines with J gene TRBJ2-2, with TRBD2 identical over 7 bases. Germline assignment: CDR1 SGHNT and CDR2 YYREEE (reference sequence). The CDR3 runs to 15 residues. The CDR3 reads CASSHGTMNIGELFF. CDR3 nucleotides: TGTGCCAGTAGCCACGGGACTATGAACATCGGGGAGCTGTTTTTT. The full variable domain, its missing parts supplied by reference TRBV5-4 and TRBJ2-2, is ETGVTQSPTHLIKTRGQQVTLRCSSQSGHNTVSWYQQALGQGPQFIFQYYREEENGRGNFPPRFSGLQFPNYSSELNVNALELDDSALYLCASSHGTMNIGELFFGEGSRLTVL.

The chain couples TRBV30 to TRBJ1-1; D is unclear. This CDR3 spans 13 amino acids. Germline CDR1 and CDR2: GTSNPN and SVGIG (reference sequence). V shed 1 base and J shed 10 bases, with 16 bases lying between them. The CDR3: CAWSAVPERIAFF. The CDR3 nucleotides are TGTGCCTGGAGTGCCGTCCCAGAAAGAATAGCTTTCTTT.

As to this clonotype: Its ends do not fully match the called genes, so a read error is possible. J is TRBJ2-3 and V is TRBV13; D unclear. In germline, CDR1 is PRHDT, CDR2 FYEKMQ (reference sequence). The CDR3 spans 15 residues. The chain's CDR3 is CASNTPGPGSDTQYF. CDR3 DNA sequence: TGTGCCAGCAACACGCCGGGCCCTGGGTCGGATACGCAATATTTT. Full variable domain (remainder filled in from reference TRBV13 and TRBJ2-3): AAGVIQSPRHLIKEKRETATLKCYPIPRHDTVYWYQQGPGQDPQFLISFYEKMQSDKGSIPDRFSAQQFSDYHSELNMSSLELGDSALYFCASNTPGPGSDTQYFGPGTRLTVL.

Remarks on this clonotype: A read error is possible here, since a much larger clone lies one base away. The CDR3 reads CASSPRPRVRQLQHF. The CDR3 DNA is TGTGCCAGCAGCCCTAGGCCCAGAGTTCGTCAGCTCCAGCATTTT. The V and J genes are TRBV7-9 and TRBJ1-5; D remains ambiguous. Germline V gene lookup returns CDR1 SEHNR and CDR2 FQNEAQ (reference sequence). This CDR3 spans 15 amino acids. The variable domain in full, completed from reference TRBV7-9 and TRBJ1-5, reads DTGVSQNPRHKITKRGQNVTFRCDPISEHNRLYWYRQTLGQGPEFLTYFQNEAQLEKSRLLSDRFSAERPKGSFSTLEIQRTEQGDSAMYLCASSPRPRVRQLQHFGDGTRLSIL.